One sample yielded the 23 T cell receptor beta chains listed below, sequenced in a study of early T cells in non-severe SARS-CoV-2 infection. MiXCR, run by TCRdb on the 5' RACE reads, gives a single entry per CDR3 protein. In the table there are about 49,000 distinct CDR3 sequences, about 4% of which are singletons. Sequenced: whole blood. The receptor source for this set is an adult who was a healthcare worker with PCR-confirmed SARS-CoV-2 infection or an uninfected control (not recorded which).

This clonotype was seen ten or more times. V usage is TRBV20-1 and J usage is TRBJ2-7; D unclear. The length of the CDR3 is 14 residues. Germline V gene lookup returns CDR1 DFQATT and CDR2 SNEGSKA (reference sequence). V lost 2 bases, J lost 7 bases, and 18 bases lay in between. This CDR3 reads CSARLDGSTREQYF. DNA for the CDR3: TGCAGTGCTAGATTAGACGGGTCTACGAGAGAGCAGTACTTC.

The table lists this clonotype with many counts. The chain has TRBV6-2 or TRBV6-3 and TRBJ2-7, with D unresolved. The CDR3 loop spans 13 amino acids. Germline-derived CDR1 and CDR2 are MNHEY and SVGEGT. The V and J ends lost 2 bases and 1 base respectively, with 6 bases between them. CDR3 nucleotides: TGTGCCAGCAGTTACCTTAGATCCTACGAGCAGTACTTC. Residues: CASSYLRSYEQYF.

The table lists this clonotype with many counts. The V gene is TRBV24-1, the J gene TRBJ2-3, with 10 bases aligning to TRBD1. The J segment lost 3 bases and the V segment lost 3 bases, leaving 2 bases of the junction unmatched. Germline CDR1 KGHDR, CDR2 SFDVKD. The CDR3 has 15 residues. CDR3 amino acids: CATSDTGQGTDTQYF. The DNA for the CDR3 is TGTGCCACCAGTGATACGGGACAGGGGACAGATACGCAGTATTTT.

This clonotype appeared many times. This rearrangement joins TRBV20-1 to TRBJ2-1; D unclear. Trimming cost V 3 bases and J 15 bases, with 15 bases left between them. This CDR3 spans 11 amino acids. Germline CDR1 and CDR2: DFQATT and SNEGSKA (reference sequence). The chain's CDR3 is CSASSSDLRFF. CDR3 bases: TGCAGTGCTAGCTCGTCCGACCTCCGGTTCTTC.

This clonotype was observed many times. This chain connects TRBV10-2 to TRBJ2-7; the match to TRBD1 covers 8 bases. V was clipped by 8 bases and J by 2 bases; unmatched bases: 17. CDR3 size: 17 residues. Germline-derived CDR1 and CDR2 are WSHSY and SAAADI. CDR3 in DNA: TGCGCCAGCTGGGGGACCACGGACAGGGTTATCACCTACGAGCAGTACTTC. Amino acids: CASWGTTDRVITYEQYF.

The sample holds many counts of this clonotype. The chain uses TRBV2 and TRBJ1-5, with 7 bases that match TRBD1. Germline lookup yields CDR1 SNHLY and CDR2 FYNNEI. The V and J ends lost 7 bases and 4 bases, in that order; junction bases with no gene match: 4. The CDR3 consists of 13 residues. CDR3 residues: CASNRGQNQPQHF. The CDR3 region has the DNA TGTGCCAGCAACCGGGGACAGAATCAGCCCCAGCATTTT.

This clonotype was counted many times. The J gene is TRBJ1-4, the V gene TRBV19; D is perhaps TRBD1 (5 bases). The V end was cut by 7 bases, the J end by 0 bases, with 15 bases between. The CDR3 extends over 16 amino acids. The germline V gene encodes CDR1 LNHDA and CDR2 SQIVND (reference sequence). The CDR3 nucleotides read TGTGCCAGTACTCAGGGACGTAGTGCAACTAATGAAAAACTGTTTTTT. It translates to CASTQGRSATNEKLFF.

This clonotype was detected ten times or more. V gene TRBV10-3 combines with J gene TRBJ1-1, with D possibly being TRBD1 (5 bases). Trimming left V 1 base short and J 3 bases short, with 9 bases between. Germline V lookup: CDR1 ENHRY, CDR2 SYGVKD. The CDR3 extends over 14 amino acids. CDR3 coding DNA: TGTGCCATCAGTGAGTATGGGGGAGACACTGAAGCTTTCTTT. Encoded protein: CAISEYGGDTEAFF.

This clonotype was recorded many times. The chain joins TRBV29-1 to TRBJ2-5; D might be TRBD2 (5 bases). CDR3 length equals 11 residues. Germline V lookup: CDR1 SQVTM, CDR2 ANQGSEA. Trimming pared 2 bases from V and 5 bases from J, leaving 6 bases between. CDR3 sequence reads: CSVEPGETQYF. Written as DNA, the CDR3 is TGCAGCGTTGAACCGGGGGAGACCCAGTACTTC.

At least ten counts were recorded for this clonotype. This chain links TRBV10-2 with TRBJ1-6, with unresolved D. Germline assignment: CDR1 WSHSY and CDR2 SAAADI. Trimming removed 0 bases at V and 8 bases at J, with 5 bases between. The CDR3 runs 13 residues. The CDR3 DNA reads TGCGCCAGCAGTGAGTCGTGGGATTCACCCCTCCACTTT. Amino acid sequence: CASSESWDSPLHF.

This clonotype was counted at least ten times. The gene calls are TRBV12-3 or TRBV12-4 and TRBJ1-5; a possible D gene is TRBD1 (5 bases). CDR3 size: 13 residues. With 6 bases removed from V and 4 bases from J, the gap between germline ends came to 10 bases. CDR3 nucleotide sequence: TGTGCCAGCAGGTTCGCAGGGAATCAGCCCCAGCATTTT. Its translation: CASRFAGNQPQHF.

The gene calls are TRBV2 and TRBJ1-5; TRBD1 might be the D (5 bases). Germline CDR1 reads SNHLY; CDR2 reads FYNNEI. The CDR3 spans 14 residues. Trimming removed 2 bases from V and 3 bases from J, with 8 bases in between. CDR3 coding DNA: TGTGCCAGCAGTGAAAGACAGATCAATCAGCCCCAGCATTTT. Amino acid sequence: CASSERQINQPQHF.

This clonotype has a count of ten or more. The rearrangement links TRBV7-9 to TRBJ2-1, with D perhaps matching TRBD2 (6 bases). The germline V gene encodes CDR1 SEHNR and CDR2 FQNEAQ (reference sequence). CDR3 length: 15 residues. V dropped 5 bases and J dropped 7 bases, with 18 bases sitting between them. CDR3 loop: CASSRLASPGNEQFF. CDR3 DNA: TGTGCCAGCAGCAGGCTAGCGTCCCCTGGGAATGAGCAGTTCTTC.

The rearrangement links TRBV4-3 to TRBJ1-5; the D is unclear. The CDR3 is made up of 13 amino acids. With 3 bases removed from V and 3 bases from J, the gap between germline ends came to 6 bases. CDR1 LGHNA and CDR2 YSLEER come from the germline V gene. The CDR3 bases are TGCGCCAGCAGCCAGGGCCCCAATCAGCCCCAGCATTTT. This translates into CASSQGPNQPQHF.

This clonotype was seen many times. The rearrangement joins TRBV11-2 to TRBJ2-3; 7 nucleotides align to TRBD1. This CDR3 comprises 14 residues. J lost 7 bases, V lost 4 bases, and 8 bases had no gene match. Germline V gene sequence: CDR1 SGHAT, CDR2 FQNNGV. The CDR3 spells CASSSQGDLNTQYF. The CDR3 DNA reads TGTGCCAGCAGCTCTCAGGGGGACCTAAATACGCAGTATTTT.

This clonotype was seen at least ten times. V and J are TRBV7-9 and TRBJ2-5; no clear D. The germline gives CDR1 SEHNR, CDR2 FQNEAQ (reference sequence). Trimming pared 5 bases from V and 4 bases from J, leaving 8 bases between. There are 12 residues in the CDR3. The CDR3 nucleotides read TGTGCCAGCAGCCCCTGGGGAGAGACCCAGTACTTC. Translating gives CASSPWGETQYF. Filled out from reference TRBV7-9 and TRBJ2-5, the complete variable domain reads DTGVSQNPRHKITKRGQNVTFRCDPISEHNRLYWYRQTLGQGPEFLTYFQNEAQLEKSRLLSDRFSAERPKGSFSTLEIQRTEQGDSAMYLCASSPWGETQYFGPGTRLLVL.

This clonotype was detected many times. The chain employs TRBV7-2 and TRBJ1-6, with 9 bases that match TRBD1. The J segment lost 8 bases and the V segment lost 5 bases, leaving 7 bases of the junction unmatched. Germline V gene data show CDR1 as SGHTA and CDR2 as FQGNSA. This CDR3 has 15 amino acids. As DNA, the CDR3 is TGTGCCAGCAGCATCCACAGGGGGCGAGATTCACCCCTCCACTTT. It yields the protein CASSIHRGRDSPLHF.

This clonotype came up many times. This rearrangement joins TRBV5-1 to TRBJ1-1, with 7 bases identical to TRBD1. J lost 0 bases, V lost 3 bases, and 5 bases had no gene match. There are 15 residues in the CDR3. Germline V lookup: CDR1 SGHRS, CDR2 YFSETQ. CDR3 nucleotide sequence: TGCGCCAGCAGCTCGGGGACAGCGTTGAACACTGAAGCTTTCTTT. Translated: CASSSGTALNTEAFF.

In this sample, this clonotype turned up many times. The V and J genes are TRBV20-1 and TRBJ2-7; 8 positions agree with TRBD2. Germline V gives CDR1 DFQATT, CDR2 SNEGSKA (reference sequence). This CDR3 is 13 amino acids long. With 6 bases clipped from V and 4 bases from J, the junction kept 8 bases outside the gene matches. CDR3 loop: CSAKLAVEYEQYF. The CDR3 DNA follows: TGCAGTGCCAAACTAGCGGTTGAGTACGAGCAGTACTTC.

This clonotype was seen ten or more times. This sequence joins TRBV24-1 and TRBJ1-5; D perhaps matches TRBD1 (6 bases). V lost 10 bases, J lost 1 base, and 7 bases lay in between. The CDR3 spans 12 residues. CDR1 and CDR2 (germline): KGHDR, SFDVKD. DNA of the CDR3: TGTGCCACGCAGGGGAGCAATCAGCCCCAGCATTTT. Protein sequence: CATQGSNQPQHF.

This clonotype was seen ten or more times. This chain uses TRBV19 with TRBJ1-1; D remains unclear. Germline CDR1 reads LNHDA; CDR2 reads SQIVND (reference sequence). This CDR3 contains 12 residues. V dropped 5 bases and J dropped 14 bases, with 18 bases sitting between them. CDR3 DNA: TGTGCCAGTAGTGGCGGGCTACGACTGTCCTTCTTT. It yields the protein CASSGGLRLSFF.

This clonotype appeared many times. The chain joins TRBV7-3 to TRBJ2-1; 9 nucleotides agree with TRBD1. Germline CDR1 and CDR2: SGHTA and FQGTGA. The CDR3 consists of 15 residues. Trimming at V came to 3 bases and at J to 7 bases, leaving 7 bases not matched to a gene. CDR3 bases: TGTGCCAGCAGCTTGGACAGGGGTTGGAAGAATGAGCAGTTCTTC. Residues: CASSLDRGWKNEQFF.

The rearrangement uses TRBV2 and TRBJ2-3; TRBD2 matches 7 bases. The length of the CDR3 is 13 residues. Germline trimming cut 7 bases from V and 8 bases from J; bases unmatched to any gene: 9. Germline V gene sequence: CDR1 SNHLY, CDR2 FYNNEI. CDR3 DNA sequence: TGTGCCAGCACTTTCGGACTAGATGGTACGCAGTATTTT. Its translation is CASTFGLDGTQYF.